This T cell receptor beta chain appears in the sequencing data of a study of blood T cell repertoires in COVID-19. As for the study in general: The United States, Italy and Spain supplied acute and convalescent COVID-19 samples.

The study drew participants aged about 18 to 89 years from fewer than 30 US areas. Categorization into cohorts depended on clinical history that participants reported. Original data processing: From reference gene primer amplification, estimates of nucleated cell counts were derived. TCRdb keeps only in-frame clones here, not all; method: immunoSEQ multiplex PCR. The V and J calls and clone size were taken over from that table, and D and trimming were inferred from the DNA. Of 350,000 to 550,000 clones in the sample, about 85% are singletons; the top ten hold almost 2%. The source is a woman younger than 35 with acute COVID-19. The specimen was PBMCs or T cells enriched from blood (not recorded which).

The CDR3 sequence: CATSSSPSEQYF. CDR3 DNA sequence: TGTGCCACCAGCAGCTCCCCCTCCGAGCAGTACTTC. J is TRBJ2-7 and V is TRBV15, with D hard to call. Trimming pared 3 bases from V and 6 bases from J, leaving 9 bases between. Germline CDR1 reads LNHNV; CDR2 reads YYDKDF (reference sequence). The CDR3 spans 12 residues.